This TCR beta chain comes out of a study of early T cells in non-severe SARS-CoV-2 infection. On the study more broadly: From unsorted whole blood, bulk RNA was sequenced, and the chains remained unpaired. Study conclusions and caveats: Clonotype matching in VDJdb favored anti-spike CD8 responses and did not capture private and CD4 specificities.

Molecules of cDNA were individually given unique molecular identifiers that were attached to them. TCRdb reprocessed the 5' RACE reads with MiXCR, giving one entry per CDR3 protein. The sample lists 75,000 to 90,000 distinct CDR3 sequences, under 15% occurring once. CDR3 length: 15 residues. Trimming removed 5 bases from V and 5 bases from J, with 16 bases in between. The germline gives CDR1 SGHTA, CDR2 FQGNSA. Regarding this clonotype: Its matching antigen is unknown.

The sample comprised whole blood. V usage is TRBV7-2 and J usage is TRBJ2-1, with D possibly being TRBD2 (6 bases). This receptor was identified in an adult who was a healthcare worker with PCR-confirmed SARS-CoV-2 infection or an uninfected control (not recorded which). CDR3 sequence: CASSPFPRGNNEQFF. Written as DNA, the CDR3 is TGTGCCAGCAGCCCCTTCCCGCGGGGAAACAATGAGCAGTTCTTC. The complete variable domain, with remaining parts taken from reference TRBV7-2 and TRBJ2-1, reads GAGVSQSPSNKVTEKGKDVELRCDPISGHTALYWYRQSLGQGLEFLIYFQGNSAPDKSGLPSDRFSAERTGGSVSTLTIQRTQQEDSAVYLCASSPFPRGNNEQFFGPGTRLTVL.